This TCR beta chain is drawn from a study of CD8+ T cells in alopecia areata. After isolation, RNA underwent reverse transcription to generate cDNA as the sequencing template. Only in-frame clones appear in the TCRdb table, and some are missing; sequencing was by immunoSEQ multiplex PCR. This table has about 70,000 clones, approximately 46% appearing once. The length of the CDR3 is 18 residues. Per germline, CDR1 MDHEN and CDR2 SYDVKM. V shed 5 bases and J 0 bases; nucleotides not matched to a gene: 13. The sample in question was CD8+ T cells sorted from blood, obtained at week 0. The source of this sequence is a human donor with alopecia areata. This sequence joins TRBV28 and TRBJ1-5, with 7 nucleotides matching TRBD1. The CDR3 region has the DNA TGTGCCAGCAGTCTTCTTCCGGGACAGTTTTATAGCAATCAGCCCCAGCATTTT. Protein sequence: CASSLLPGQFYSNQPQHF.